The source of this T cell receptor (beta chain) is a study of shared clonotypes between healthy human individuals. The wider study: Participating donors consisted of a couple of women and a few men aged 18 to 49. Findings and caveats of the study: It was the non-shared clonotypes that had lower generation probabilities than clonotypes shared by all four donors. Clonotype sharing across donors was expected to vary with sequencing depth.

A word on this clone: Its antigen is still unknown.

Every contributor of samples was a Caucasian grown-up residing in Nashville, Tennessee. CDR3 length: 18 amino acids. Germline CDR1 SGDLS, CDR2 YYNGEE. Trimming shortened V by 4 bases and J by 0 bases, and 20 bases separated the two germline ends. Sequencing was performed with immunoSEQ multiplex PCR; in TCRdb, only in-frame clones are kept and a portion is missing. This table has around 320,000 clones, over 75% appearing once. Sequencing used memory CD8+ T cells sorted from blood. This sample's subset: CD45RO+ cells pooled with CCR7-negative TemRA cells. The sequence derives from a man between 18 and 29 years old in good health. The chain uses TRBV9 and TRBJ1-3, with a possible D match to TRBD1 (5 bases). Here the CDR3 DNA reads TGTGCCAGCAGCTCCGAGGGGCAGGGAATGAGCTCTGGAAACACCATATATTTT. Translated, it gives CASSSEGQGMSSGNTIYF.